One and the same sample provided the 4 T cell receptor beta chains below, sequenced in a study of a mutant IDH1 vaccine in newly diagnosed glioma. These receptors' antigens are unknown. The table came from immunoSEQ multiplex PCR; TCRdb's copy has only in-frame clones and leaves some out. Counted here are over 75,000 clones, over 75% occurring once; the ten biggest clones make up under 6.5%. Time point noted: week 47, end of study. Each vaccine dose was 300 ug of mutant IDH1 20-mer peptide, with topical imiquimod. Here the sequenced sample was PBMCs, taken from a glioma patient whose treatment included an IDH1 peptide vaccine. These receptors all stem from a man aged 35-49 years with glioma.

This chain joins TRBV29-1 and TRBJ1-2; D not resolved. Germline V gene data show CDR1 as SQVTM and CDR2 as ANQGSEA. There are 10 residues in the CDR3. V was cut by 3 bases and J by 8 bases, with 7 bases left in between. The CDR3 coding sequence is TGCAGCGTTGAGAACGGAGGCTACACCTTC. Its translation: CSVENGGYTF.

The rearrangement joins TRBV18 to TRBJ2-3; D may be TRBD2 (6 bases). V was clipped by 3 bases and J by 2 bases, with 12 bases between them. Per germline, CDR1 KGHSH and CDR2 LQKENI. This CDR3 has 15 amino acids. CDR3 sequence reads: CASSPPGLSTDTQYF. CDR3 DNA: TGTGCCAGCTCACCGCCGGGACTTTCCACAGATACGCAGTATTTT.

The chain links TRBV5-1 to TRBJ2-1; maybe TRBD2 (5 bases). V was clipped by 5 bases and J by 16 bases, with 25 bases between them. This CDR3 comprises 14 residues. Germline loops: CDR1 SGHRS, CDR2 YFSETQ. Here the CDR3 reads CASRTTLDHPSFFF. The CDR3, as DNA: TGCGCCAGCAGGACTACCCTGGACCACCCCTCGTTTTTCTTC.

The V call is TRBV21-1, the J call TRBJ2-7; the D call in the table, TRBD1, was not verified against the DNA. TRBV21-1 is marked as a pseudogene. The CDR3 has 14 residues. CDR3 region: CARTHPGQTYEQYF. The DNA for the CDR3 is TGTGCCAGAACCCACCCGGGACAGACCTACGAGCAGTACTTC.